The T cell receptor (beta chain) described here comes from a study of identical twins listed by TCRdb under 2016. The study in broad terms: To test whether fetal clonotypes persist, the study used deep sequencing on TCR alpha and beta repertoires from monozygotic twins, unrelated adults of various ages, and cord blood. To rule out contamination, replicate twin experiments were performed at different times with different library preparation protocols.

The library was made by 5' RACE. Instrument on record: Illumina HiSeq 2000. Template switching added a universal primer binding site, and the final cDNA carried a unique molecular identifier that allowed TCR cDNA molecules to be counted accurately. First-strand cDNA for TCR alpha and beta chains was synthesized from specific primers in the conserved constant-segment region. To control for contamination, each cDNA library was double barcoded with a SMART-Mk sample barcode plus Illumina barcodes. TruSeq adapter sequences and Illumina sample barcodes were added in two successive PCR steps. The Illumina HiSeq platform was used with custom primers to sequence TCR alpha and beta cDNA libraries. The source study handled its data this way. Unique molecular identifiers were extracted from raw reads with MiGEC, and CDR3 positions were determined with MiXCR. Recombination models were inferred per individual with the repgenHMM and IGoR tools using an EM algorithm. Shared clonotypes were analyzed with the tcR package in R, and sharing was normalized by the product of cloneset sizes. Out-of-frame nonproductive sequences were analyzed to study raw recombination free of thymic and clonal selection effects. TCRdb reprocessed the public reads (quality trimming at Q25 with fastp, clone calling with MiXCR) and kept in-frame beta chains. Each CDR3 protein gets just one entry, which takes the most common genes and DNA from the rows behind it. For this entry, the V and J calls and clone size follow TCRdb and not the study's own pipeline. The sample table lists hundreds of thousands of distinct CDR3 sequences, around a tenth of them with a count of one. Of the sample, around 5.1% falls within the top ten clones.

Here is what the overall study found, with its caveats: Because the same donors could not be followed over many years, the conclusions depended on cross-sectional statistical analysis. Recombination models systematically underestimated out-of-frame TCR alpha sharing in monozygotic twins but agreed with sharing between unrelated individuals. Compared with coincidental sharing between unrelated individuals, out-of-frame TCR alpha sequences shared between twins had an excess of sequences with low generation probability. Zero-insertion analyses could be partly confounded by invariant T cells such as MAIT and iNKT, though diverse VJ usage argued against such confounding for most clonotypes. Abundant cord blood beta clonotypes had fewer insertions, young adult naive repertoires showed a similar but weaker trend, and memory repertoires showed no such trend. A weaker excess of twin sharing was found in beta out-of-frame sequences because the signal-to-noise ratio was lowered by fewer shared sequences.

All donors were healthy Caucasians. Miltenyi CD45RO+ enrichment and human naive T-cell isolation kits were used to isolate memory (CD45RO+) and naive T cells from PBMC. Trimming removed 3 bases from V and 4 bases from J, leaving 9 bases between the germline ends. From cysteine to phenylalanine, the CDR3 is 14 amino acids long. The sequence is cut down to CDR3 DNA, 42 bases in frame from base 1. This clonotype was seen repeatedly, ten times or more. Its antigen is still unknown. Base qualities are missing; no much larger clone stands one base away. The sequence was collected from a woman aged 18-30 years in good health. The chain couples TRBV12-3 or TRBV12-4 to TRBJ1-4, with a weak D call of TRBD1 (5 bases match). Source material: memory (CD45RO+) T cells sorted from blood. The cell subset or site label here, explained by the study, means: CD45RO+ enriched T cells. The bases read TGTGCCAGCAGTTTGCAAGGGGATAATGAAAAACTGTTTTTT. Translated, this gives CASSLQGDNEKLFF.